Presented here are 4 T cell receptor beta chains from one specimen sequenced in a study of blood T cell repertoires in COVID-19 (dated by TCRdb to 2018 to 2020). The library relied on the immunoSEQ multiplex PCR assay. Sourced from immuneACCESS, this table was stored by TCRdb with only in-frame sequences that have V and J called. A share of the clones is absent; for the studies checked, an unresolved V gene accounts for under half, and the remainder has no known explanation. This sample has 250,000 to 350,000 clones in its table, and about nine tenths of those were observed once. Approximately 0.85% of the sample is taken by the ten largest. Sequencing was performed on peripheral blood. The receptor set was obtained from a woman aged 40 to 55 who had recovered from COVID-19.

This chain joins TRBV5-1 and TRBJ2-1; weak D call: TRBD2 (5 bases). V lost 4 bases and J 4 bases, leaving 15 bases between the germline ends. In germline, CDR1 is SGHRS, CDR2 YFSETQ. This CDR3 comprises 15 residues. The CDR3 sequence is CASSPADPGYNEQFF. The CDR3 DNA sequence: TGCGCCAGCAGCCCCGCCGACCCGGGGTACAATGAGCAGTTCTTC.

The CDR3 is CASSRVTQGWGYTF. In DNA form, the CDR3 reads TGTGCCAGCAGCCGGGTGACACAGGGTTGGGGCTACACCTTC. The V and J genes are TRBV3-1 (or the pseudogene TRBV3-2) and TRBJ1-2, with a weak D call TRBD1 (6 bases). Trimming stripped 4 bases from V and 8 bases from J, with 17 bases between. Germline V gene sequence: CDR1 LGHDT, CDR2 YNNKEL (reference sequence). This CDR3 contains 14 residues.

V and J are TRBV6-5 and TRBJ2-2; TRBD2 might be the D (5 bases). The CDR3 is 13 amino acids. V lost 7 bases and J lost 2, with 8 bases in between. Germline values: CDR1 MNHEY, CDR2 SVGAGI. The CDR3 here is CASKDLNTGELFF. The CDR3 bases are TGTGCCAGCAAGGACTTAAACACCGGGGAGCTGTTTTTT.

V gene TRBV28 combines with J gene TRBJ2-7; D may be TRBD2 (5 bases). The ends were cut back, 2 bases at V and 6 bases at J, with 17 bases in the middle. CDR1 is MDHEN, CDR2 SYDVKM, per germline. CDR3 length: 15 residues. For the CDR3, the DNA is TGTGCCAGCAGTTTACCCCACTGGACCCGGGGCGAGCAGTACTTC. Translating it yields CASSLPHWTRGEQYF.